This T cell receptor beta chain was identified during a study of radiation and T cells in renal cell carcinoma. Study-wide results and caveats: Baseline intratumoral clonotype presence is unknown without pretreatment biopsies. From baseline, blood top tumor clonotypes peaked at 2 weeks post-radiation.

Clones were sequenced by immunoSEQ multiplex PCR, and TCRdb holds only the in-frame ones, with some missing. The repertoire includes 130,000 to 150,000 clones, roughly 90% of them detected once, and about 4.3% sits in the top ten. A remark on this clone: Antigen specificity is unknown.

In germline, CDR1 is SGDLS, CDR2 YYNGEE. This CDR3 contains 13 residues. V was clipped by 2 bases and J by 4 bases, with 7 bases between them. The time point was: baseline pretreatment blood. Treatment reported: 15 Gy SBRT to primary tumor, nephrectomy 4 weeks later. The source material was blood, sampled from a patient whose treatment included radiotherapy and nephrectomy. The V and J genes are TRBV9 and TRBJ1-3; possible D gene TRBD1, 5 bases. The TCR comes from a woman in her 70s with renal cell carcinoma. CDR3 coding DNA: TGTGCCAGCAGCGTGGGGCAGGGAAACACCATATATTTT. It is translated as CASSVGQGNTIYF.